This T cell receptor (beta chain) was found in a study of blood T cells in healthy people across ages. The CDR3 has 14 amino acids. The V end lost 5 bases, the J end lost 3 bases, and 12 bases lay between the germline ends. CDR1 SGHNT and CDR2 YENEEA come from the germline V gene. This clonotype was seen ten or more times. Its antigen is undetermined. Whole-study findings and limits: Long-lived donors exceeded aged donors in naive CD4+ cells and diversity. Changes seen in expanded clonotypes were possibly confounded by donor CMV status left unknown.

Together with a sample-barcoded 5' primer, a J-beta primer mix was included in a second PCR lasting about 6 to 11 cycles. A single record per CDR3 protein comes from TCRdb applying MiXCR to the 5' RACE reads. The data show roughly 500,000 distinct CDR3 sequences, about 26% seen once. Total RNA extracted from each sample amounted to at least 5.5 micrograms. The rearrangement uses TRBV11-3 and TRBJ2-3; D may be TRBD1 (5 bases). The TCR comes from a woman in her 70s in good health. The sample taken for sequencing was blood. The CDR3 loop reads CASSLFQGTDTQYF. CDR3 DNA: TGTGCCAGCAGCCTATTCCAGGGAACAGATACGCAGTATTTT. Supplemented by reference TRBV11-3 and TRBJ2-3, the full variable domain reads EAGVVQSPRYKIIEKKQPVAFWCNPISGHNTLYWYLQNLGQGPELLIRYENEEAVDDSQLPKDRFSAERLKGVDSTLKIQPAELGDSAVYLCASSLFQGTDTQYFGPGTRLTVL.